This is a list of T cell receptor beta chains from one sample in a study of T cells after yellow fever vaccination. MiXCR, applied by TCRdb to the 5' RACE reads, yields one record per CDR3 protein. The sample holds approximately 300,000 distinct CDR3 sequences; 9.5% to 12% are singletons and the top ten take over 3%. The sequences come from CD4+ T cells sorted from PBMCs, collected 45 days after the yellow fever booster vaccination. All receptors come from a man between 18 and 35 years old who received the YFV17D yellow fever vaccine. CDR3s include the opening cysteine and the closing phenylalanine or tryptophan. The order of the fields is clone size, D gene, V gene, J gene, CDR3 DNA, CDR3 protein. D genes are given only for firm matches. Some rows mark clone size as missing; the rest say once, few, many or name a class of expanded clone.

>NA|NA|TRBV6-1|TRBJ2-3
TGTGCCATTCCGGGGGTAGGCACAGATACGCAGTATTTT
CAIPGVGTDTQYF
>few|TRBD1|TRBV5-1|TRBJ2-2
TGCGCCAGCAGCTTGGTCGGGACAGGGGGCGCCGACACCGGGGAGCTGTTTTTT
CASSLVGTGGADTGELFF
>NA|TRBD1|TRBV5-1|TRBJ2-1
TGCGCCAGCAGCAGAGATCCGGGACAGGGGAAGAATGAGCAGTTCTTC
CASSRDPGQGKNEQFF
>few|NA|TRBV7-2|TRBJ2-7
TGTGCCAGCAGCTTAGTTCGGGGGATTACCTACGAGCAGTACTTC
CASSLVRGITYEQYF
>many|NA|TRBV5-1|TRBJ2-4
TGCGCCAGCAGCTTGGAGGGGCGGGGAGCCAAAAACATTCAGTACTTC
CASSLEGRGAKNIQYF
>NA|NA|TRBV20-1|TRBJ2-3
TGCAGTGCTCAACAGGGTAACGGGCCAGATACGCAGTATTTT
CSAQQGNGPDTQYF
>few|TRBD1|TRBV27|TRBJ1-2
TGTGCCAGCAGTTTTTTCCCCATGACAGGGACCTATGGCTACACCTTC
CASSFFPMTGTYGYTF
>few|TRBD2|TRBV9|TRBJ2-1
TGTGCCAGCAGCGTAGGGCTAGCGGTCTACAATGAGCAGTTCTTC
CASSVGLAVYNEQFF
>NA|NA|TRBV6-2/TRBV6-3|TRBJ2-4
TGTGCCAGCGGGGGAAGGAACGGAGGAGTCAAAAACATTCAGTACTTC
CASGGRNGGVKNIQYF
>NA|TRBD1|TRBV2|TRBJ1-2
TGTGCCAGCAGTGGGACAGGGTTCGGCTATGGCTACACCTTC
CASSGTGFGYGYTF
>many|NA|TRBV29-1|TRBJ2-3
TGCAGCGTTGCAGGAGGGGGCGCCGCAGATACGCAGTATTTT
CSVAGGGAADTQYF
>NA|NA|TRBV11-2|TRBJ1-1
TGTGCCAGCAGCTTCCAGCCTAACACTGAAGCTTTCTTT
CASSFQPNTEAFF
>NA|NA|TRBV20-1|TRBJ2-5
TGCAGTGCTATAAAAGAGACCCAGTACTTC
CSAIKETQYF
>few|NA|TRBV5-4|TRBJ1-4
TGTGCCAGCAGCATCCGGCAGGGATCTTCGAATGAAAAACTGTTTTTT
CASSIRQGSSNEKLFF
>many|TRBD1|TRBV7-3|TRBJ2-3
TGTGCCAGCAGCTCAGGGGGCGGCACAGATACGCAGTATTTT
CASSSGGGTDTQYF
>few|NA|TRBV7-2|TRBJ2-1
TGTGCCAGCAGCCCCCGGGACACCTACTCCTACAATGAGCAGTTCTTC
CASSPRDTYSYNEQFF
>few|NA|TRBV11-1|TRBJ2-3
TGTGCCAGCAGCTTTGACAGGTTGGGCACAGATACGCAGTATTTT
CASSFDRLGTDTQYF
>NA|NA|TRBV5-1|TRBJ2-3
TGCGCCAGCAGCTTTGGACTACCCACAGATACGCAGTATTTT
CASSFGLPTDTQYF
>many|NA|TRBV28|TRBJ1-2
TGTGCCAGCAGTACAGTGGGTGGCTACACCTTC
CASSTVGGYTF
>NA|NA|TRBV10-3|TRBJ1-3
TGTGCCATCAGACGGACAGACGGAAACACCATATATTTT
CAIRRTDGNTIYF
>few|NA|TRBV5-1|TRBJ1-1
TGCGCCAGCAGCTCGCACGGGAACACTGAAGCTTTCTTT
CASSSHGNTEAFF
>NA|NA|TRBV19|TRBJ1-1
TGTGCCAGTAGTGCCGTGATGACAGTTTCGGAAACTTTCTTT
CASSAVMTVSETFF
>few|NA|TRBV5-1|TRBJ2-3
TGCGCCAGCGCGTATCGGAGGACAGATACGCAGTATTTT
CASAYRRTDTQYF
>few|TRBD2|TRBV12-3/TRBV12-4|TRBJ2-2
TGTGCCAGCAGTCCCAGCGGGGTGGGCACCGGGGAGCTGTTTTTT
CASSPSGVGTGELFF
>NA|NA|TRBV12-3/TRBV12-4|TRBJ1-1
TGTGCCAGCAGTTCCCGGGCCCCACTCTATGCCACTGAAGCTTTCTTT
CASSSRAPLYATEAFF
>few|TRBD2|TRBV20-1|TRBJ2-5
TGCAGTGCTAGAACTAGCGGGGCCCAAGAGACCCAGTACTTC
CSARTSGAQETQYF
>few|NA|TRBV20-1|TRBJ1-1
TGCAGTGCTTATGATGACAGGCATATAGAAGCTTTCTTT
CSAYDDRHIEAFF
>NA|NA|TRBV5-6|TRBJ1-4
TGTGCCAGCAGCTTGTTAGACGCTGGCAATGAAAAACTGTTTTTT
CASSLLDAGNEKLFF
>few|TRBD2|TRBV28|TRBJ2-3
TGTGCCAGCCTTTCGGGGGGACCTGCAACAGATACGCAGTATTTT
CASLSGGPATDTQYF
>NA|NA|TRBV3-1|TRBJ1-4
TGTGCCAGCAGCCAAGAAGGAGGGAGGGGTGAAAAACTGTTTTTT
CASSQEGGRGEKLFF
>NA|TRBD1|TRBV20-1|TRBJ1-2
TGCAGTGCTAGAGTACAGGGGATATCCTATGGCTACACCTTC
CSARVQGISYGYTF
>few|NA|TRBV20-1|TRBJ2-4
TGCAGTGTAGGAGCTTTAGGACGAGACATTCAGTACTTC
CSVGALGRDIQYF
>few|TRBD1|TRBV20-1|TRBJ1-5
TGCAGTGCCAGTCCCGGGACAGGGAGCCATCAGCCCCAGCATTTT
CSASPGTGSHQPQHF
>few|TRBD1|TRBV6-2/TRBV6-3|TRBJ1-5
TGTGCCAGCAGCCCGTGGACAGGGGGCAATCAGCCCCAGCATTTT
CASSPWTGGNQPQHF
>few|NA|TRBV25-1|TRBJ1-2
TGTGCCAGCAGTGACGGGTTGGGGGCAAATGGCTACACCTTC
CASSDGLGANGYTF
>NA|NA|TRBV18|TRBJ1-2
TGTGCCAGCTCACCAGTCGCCGCGGCCGGTCATTATGGCTACACCTTC
CASSPVAAAGHYGYTF
>few|NA|TRBV5-1|TRBJ2-2
TGCGCCAGCAGCCCCTCCCAGGGAAACGCCGGGGAGCTGTTTTTT
CASSPSQGNAGELFF
>few|TRBD1|TRBV6-2/TRBV6-3|TRBJ2-4
TGTGCCAGCTCCACAGGGACAGATGTAGCCAAAAACATTCAGTACTTC
CASSTGTDVAKNIQYF
>many|NA|TRBV7-2|TRBJ2-5
TGTGCCAGCAGGGAGCAAGAGACCCAGTACTTC
CASREQETQYF
>many|NA|TRBV2|TRBJ2-2
TGTGCCAGCAGTCCGGGACACGCTAACACCGGGGAGCTGTTTTTT
CASSPGHANTGELFF
>NA|NA|TRBV11-2|TRBJ2-7
TGTGCCAGCAGCTCACTAGGGCTCTACGAGCAGTACTTC
CASSSLGLYEQYF
>NA|NA|TRBV4-1|TRBJ1-4
TGCGCCAGCAGCCTGACACCGGCCGAAAAACTGTTTTTT
CASSLTPAEKLFF
>NA|NA|TRBV5-4|TRBJ2-2
TGTGCCAGCAGCTCGGTTGTAGGCTACACCGGGGAGCTGTTTTTT
CASSSVVGYTGELFF
>few|NA|TRBV29-1|TRBJ1-5
TGCAGCGTTGTTGACAGGACCCCCGGTCAGCCCCAGCATTTT
CSVVDRTPGQPQHF
>few|NA|TRBV9|TRBJ2-3
TGTGCCAGCAGCGTAGTAGGTAGCAAGGCCACAGATACGCAGTATTTT
CASSVVGSKATDTQYF
>NA|NA|TRBV7-2|TRBJ1-2
TGTGCCAGCAGCTTTTCAGGAAACACGGGGAGCTATGGCTACACCTTC
CASSFSGNTGSYGYTF
>few|NA|TRBV12-3/TRBV12-4|TRBJ2-6
TGTGCCAGCAGTTCTACAGGGGGGGCCTCTGGGGCCAACGTCCTGACTTTC
CASSSTGGASGANVLTF
>medium-sized|TRBD1|TRBV5-1|TRBJ2-3
TGCGCCAGCAGCTTGATGGACAGGGGAACAGATACGCAGTATTTT
CASSLMDRGTDTQYF
>few|NA|TRBV12-3/TRBV12-4|TRBJ2-7
TGTGCCAGCAGTGGGGGCGGCGGGACCTACGAGCAGTACTTC
CASSGGGGTYEQYF
>few|TRBD2|TRBV3-1|TRBJ2-3
TGTGCCAGCAGCCTACTAGCGGGGGAACCAGATACGCAGTATTTT
CASSLLAGEPDTQYF
>NA|NA|TRBV6-2/TRBV6-3|TRBJ2-3
TGTGCCAGCAGCACCGGGGAGGCCACAGATACGCAGTATTTT
CASSTGEATDTQYF
>few|TRBD1|TRBV15|TRBJ1-2
TGTGCCACCAGCAGAGATTTGACAGGACAGGGGGACGGTGGCTACACCTTC
CATSRDLTGQGDGGYTF
>NA|NA|TRBV7-7|TRBJ2-6
TGTGCTAGCAGCCAAACAAGCACGAGCGCGGGGGCCAACGTCCTGACTTTC
CASSQTSTSAGANVLTF
>few|NA|TRBV19|TRBJ2-5
TGTGCCAGTAGTAAAGGGGCCTCTGGGCAAGAGACCCAGTACTTC
CASSKGASGQETQYF
>NA|NA|TRBV4-2|TRBJ1-3
TGTGCCAGCAGCCAAGTCGGGGACTCTGGAAACACCATATATTTT
CASSQVGDSGNTIYF
>NA|TRBD2|TRBV6-2/TRBV6-3|TRBJ2-3
TGTGCCAGCAGTCCGACGACTAGCGGGGGTACAGATACGCAGTATTTT
CASSPTTSGGTDTQYF
>many|NA|TRBV1|TRBJ1-1
TGCACCAGCAGCCAAGATCTCTCGGCCAGGATGAACACTGAAGCTTTCTTT
CTSSQDLSARMNTEAFF